This record concerns one T cell receptor beta chain sequence. The antigen is undetermined. 60 Vbeta and 13 Jbeta primers were used in PCR. Only in-frame clones appear in the TCRdb table, and some are missing; sequencing was by immunoSEQ multiplex PCR. This sample has 200,000 to 300,000 clones, with approximately 85% found just once. Germline loops: CDR1 SQVTM, CDR2 ANQGSEA. V shed 0 bases and J shed 4 bases, with 18 bases lying between them. This CDR3 is 16 amino acids long. This entry is derived from a study of cytomegalovirus exposure and HLA in healthy donors. Study observations and caveats: TCR beta V- and J-gene trimming was later associated with a missense DCLRE1C variant.

The chain joins TRBV29-1 to TRBJ1-1; TRBD1 is a possible D gene (5 bases). The receptor was isolated from a woman aged 40 to 49 in good health and CMV-seropositive. Sequencing was done on a sample of PBMCs. CDR3 protein: CSVEDLAGFQGTEAFF. CDR3 in DNA: TGCAGCGTTGAAGATTTGGCAGGTTTTCAGGGCACTGAAGCTTTCTTT. The full variable domain, rest sourced from reference TRBV29-1 and TRBJ1-1, is SAVISQKPSRDICQRGTSLTIQCQVDSQVTMMFWYRQQPGQSLTLIATANQGSEATYESGFVIDKFPISRPNLTFSTLTVSNMSPEDSSIYLCSVEDLAGFQGTEAFFGQGTRLTVV.